This T cell receptor (beta chain) originates from a study of T cell changes during pregnancy in multiple sclerosis. The CDR3 runs to 19 residues. Clones were read by immunoSEQ multiplex PCR, and TCRdb kept only the in-frame ones, dropping some. The table lists fewer than 80,000 clones, 94% of them singletons. This sample comprised CD4+ T cells from peripheral blood mononuclear cells, obtained after pregnancy. V and J are TRBV21-1 and TRBJ1-5. TRBV21-1 is a recognized pseudogene. The source is a female donor with multiple sclerosis, enrolled in a pregnancy study. The CDR3 spells CASSRWLMGVQSSNQPQHF. The DNA of the CDR3 is TGTGCCAGCAGCAGATGGCTTATGGGAGTACAGTCAAGCAATCAGCCCCAGCATTTT.